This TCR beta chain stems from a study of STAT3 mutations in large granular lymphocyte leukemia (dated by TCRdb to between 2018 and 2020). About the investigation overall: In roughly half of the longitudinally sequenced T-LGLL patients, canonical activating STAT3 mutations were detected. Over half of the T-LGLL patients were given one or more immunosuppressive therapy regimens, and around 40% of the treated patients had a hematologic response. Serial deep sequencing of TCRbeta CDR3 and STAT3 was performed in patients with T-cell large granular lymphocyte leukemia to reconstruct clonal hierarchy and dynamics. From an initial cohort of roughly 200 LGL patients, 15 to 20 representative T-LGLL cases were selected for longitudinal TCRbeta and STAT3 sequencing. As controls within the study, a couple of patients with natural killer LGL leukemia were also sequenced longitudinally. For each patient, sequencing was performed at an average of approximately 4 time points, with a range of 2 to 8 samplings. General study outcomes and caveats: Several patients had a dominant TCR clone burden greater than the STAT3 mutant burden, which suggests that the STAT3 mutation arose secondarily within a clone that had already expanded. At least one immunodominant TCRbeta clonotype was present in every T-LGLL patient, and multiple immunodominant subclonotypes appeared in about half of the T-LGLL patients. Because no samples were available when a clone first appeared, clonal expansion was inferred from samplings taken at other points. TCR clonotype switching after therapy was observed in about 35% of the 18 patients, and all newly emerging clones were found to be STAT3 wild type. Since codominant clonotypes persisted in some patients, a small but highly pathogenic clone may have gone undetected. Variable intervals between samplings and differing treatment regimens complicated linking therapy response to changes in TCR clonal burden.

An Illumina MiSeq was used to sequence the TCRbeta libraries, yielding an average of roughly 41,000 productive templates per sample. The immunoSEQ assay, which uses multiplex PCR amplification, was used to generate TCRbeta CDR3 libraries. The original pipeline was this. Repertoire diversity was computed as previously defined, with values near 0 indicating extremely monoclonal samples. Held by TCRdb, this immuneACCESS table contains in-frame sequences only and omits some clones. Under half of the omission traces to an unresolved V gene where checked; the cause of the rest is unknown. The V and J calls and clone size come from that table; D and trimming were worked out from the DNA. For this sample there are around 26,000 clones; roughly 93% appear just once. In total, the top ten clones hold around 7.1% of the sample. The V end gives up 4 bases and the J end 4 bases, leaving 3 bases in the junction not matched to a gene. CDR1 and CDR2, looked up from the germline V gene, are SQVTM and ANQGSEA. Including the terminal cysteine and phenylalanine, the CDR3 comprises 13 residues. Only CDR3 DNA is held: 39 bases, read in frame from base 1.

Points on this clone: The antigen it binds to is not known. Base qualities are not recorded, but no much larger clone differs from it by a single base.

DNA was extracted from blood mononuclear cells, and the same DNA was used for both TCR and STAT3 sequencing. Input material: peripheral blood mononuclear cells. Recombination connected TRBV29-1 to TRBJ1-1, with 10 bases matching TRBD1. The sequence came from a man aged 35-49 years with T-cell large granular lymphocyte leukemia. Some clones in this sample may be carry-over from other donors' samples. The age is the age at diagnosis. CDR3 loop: CSVGQGARTEAFF. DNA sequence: TGCAGCGTTGGACAGGGGGCGCGCACTGAAGCTTTCTTT.